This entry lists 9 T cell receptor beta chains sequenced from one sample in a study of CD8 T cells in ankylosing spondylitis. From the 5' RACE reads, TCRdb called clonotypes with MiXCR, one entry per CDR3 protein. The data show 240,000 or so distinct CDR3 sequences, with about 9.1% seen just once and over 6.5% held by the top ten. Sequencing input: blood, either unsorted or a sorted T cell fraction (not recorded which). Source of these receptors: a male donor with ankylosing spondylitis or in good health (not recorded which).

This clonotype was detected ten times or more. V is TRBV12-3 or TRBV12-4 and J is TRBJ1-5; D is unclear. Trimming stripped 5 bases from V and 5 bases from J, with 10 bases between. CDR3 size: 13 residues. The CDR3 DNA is TGTGCCAGCAGTCACCCCCCAGATCAGCCCCAGCATTTT. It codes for CASSHPPDQPQHF.

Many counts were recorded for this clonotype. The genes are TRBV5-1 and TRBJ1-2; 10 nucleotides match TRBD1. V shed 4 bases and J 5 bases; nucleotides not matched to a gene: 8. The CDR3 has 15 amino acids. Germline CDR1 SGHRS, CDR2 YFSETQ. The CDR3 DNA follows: TGCGCCAGCAGCGCGTCGGGACAGGGGAATTATGGCTACACCTTC. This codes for CASSASGQGNYGYTF.

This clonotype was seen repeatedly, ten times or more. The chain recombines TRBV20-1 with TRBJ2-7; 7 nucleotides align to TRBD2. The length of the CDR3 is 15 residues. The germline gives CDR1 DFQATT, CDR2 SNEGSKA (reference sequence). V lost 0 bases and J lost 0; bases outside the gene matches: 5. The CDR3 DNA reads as TGCAGTGCTAGAGATGAAGCGGGGAGCTCCTACGAGCAGTACTTC. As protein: CSARDEAGSSYEQYF.

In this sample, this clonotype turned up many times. The CDR3 nucleotides read TGTGCCAGCAGTTGGGGTCTGGAGAGCTCCTACGAGCAGTACTTC. It specifies CASSWGLESSYEQYF. This sequence joins TRBV12-3 or TRBV12-4 and TRBJ2-7; no firm D call. Trimming shortened V by 4 bases and J by 0 bases, and 13 bases separated the two germline ends. CDR3 length: 15 residues.

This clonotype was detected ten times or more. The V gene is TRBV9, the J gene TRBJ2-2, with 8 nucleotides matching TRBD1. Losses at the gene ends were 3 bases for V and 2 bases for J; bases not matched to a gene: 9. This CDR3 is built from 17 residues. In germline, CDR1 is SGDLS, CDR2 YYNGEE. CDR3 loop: CASSGTRDRLNTGELFF. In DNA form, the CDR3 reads TGTGCCAGCAGCGGAACCCGGGACAGGCTAAACACCGGGGAGCTGTTTTTT.

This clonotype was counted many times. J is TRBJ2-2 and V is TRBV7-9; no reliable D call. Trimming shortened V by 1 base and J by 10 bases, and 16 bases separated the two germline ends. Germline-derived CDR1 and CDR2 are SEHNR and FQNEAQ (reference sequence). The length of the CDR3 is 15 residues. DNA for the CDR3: TGTGCCAGCAGCTTAGGCGACATGGCAAGGGTGGAGCTGTTTTTT. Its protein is CASSLGDMARVELFF.

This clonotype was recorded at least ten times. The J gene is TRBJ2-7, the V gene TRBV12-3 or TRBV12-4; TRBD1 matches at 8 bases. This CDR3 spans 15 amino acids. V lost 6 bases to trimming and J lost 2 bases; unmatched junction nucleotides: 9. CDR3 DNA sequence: TGTGCCAGCAGCCCTTGGACAGGGAGCACCTACGAGCAGTACTTC. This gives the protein CASSPWTGSTYEQYF.

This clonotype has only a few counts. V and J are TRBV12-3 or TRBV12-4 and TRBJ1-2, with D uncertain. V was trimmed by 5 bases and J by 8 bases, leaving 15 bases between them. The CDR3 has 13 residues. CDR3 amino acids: CASSLRVPEGYTF. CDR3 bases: TGTGCCAGCAGTCTCCGGGTTCCAGAGGGCTACACCTTC.

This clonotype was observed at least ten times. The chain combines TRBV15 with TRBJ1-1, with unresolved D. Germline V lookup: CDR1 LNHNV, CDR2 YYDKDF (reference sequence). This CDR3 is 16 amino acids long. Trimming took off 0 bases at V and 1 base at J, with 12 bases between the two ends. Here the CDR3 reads CATSRDRLATNTEAFF. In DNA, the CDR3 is TGTGCCACCAGCAGAGATCGTCTGGCGACGAACACTGAAGCTTTCTTT.